This TCR beta chain was captured in a study of T cell therapy after organ transplantation. CDR1 and CDR2 from the germline V gene are SGHRS and YFSETQ. V shed 4 bases and J 0 bases; nucleotides not matched to a gene: 3. CDR3 length: 14 residues. The data were produced by immunoSEQ multiplex PCR, yet TCRdb's version contains in-frame clones alone and is incomplete. The repertoire holds fewer than 25,000 clones, with roughly four fifths as singletons. The time point here: 4-8 weeks after completion of therapy. Regarding this clone: No antigen is known for it.

The sequencing here drew on CD8+ T cells from blood, taken after autologous CMV-specific T cell therapy. The receptor's source is a human patient who had received a solid organ transplant and had CMV disease. Some T cells may be provided by the graft donor. The gene calls are TRBV5-1 and TRBJ2-7, with 8 bases matching TRBD1. CDR3 bases: TGCGCCAGCAGCCGCACAGGGGGCTCCTACGAGCAGTACTTC. Encoded protein: CASSRTGGSYEQYF.